The 20 T cell receptor beta chains given below trace back to one sample, sequenced in a study of blood T cell repertoires in COVID-19. Method: immunoSEQ multiplex PCR; TCRdb's copy keeps in-frame clones and lacks some. The table records 70,000 to 100,000 clones, approximately 86% of them present only once. Specimen: peripheral blood. All receptors derive from a woman in her 70s with acute or convalescent COVID-19.

The rearrangement joins TRBV18 to TRBJ1-4; D is uncertain. The germline gives CDR1 KGHSH, CDR2 LQKENI. Deletions cut 2 bases from V and 4 bases from J, with 11 bases between. This CDR3 contains 15 residues. The CDR3 loop is CASSPTGTDNEKLFF. CDR3 sequence (DNA): TGTGCCAGCTCACCAACCGGTACAGATAATGAAAAACTGTTTTTT. The full variable domain, rest sourced from reference TRBV18 and TRBJ1-4, is NAGVMQNPRHLVRRRGQEARLRCSPMKGHSHVYWYRQLPEEGLKFMVYLQKENIIDESGMPKERFSAEFPKEGPSILRIQQVVRGDSAAYFCASSPTGTDNEKLFFGSGTQLSVL.

The V gene is TRBV11-1, the J gene TRBJ2-3; a weak D match, TRBD2 (5 bases). CDR1 is SGHAT, CDR2 FQDESV, per germline (reference sequence). The V gene lost 3 bases and the J gene lost 6 bases, with 16 bases spanning the gap. The CDR3 consists of 15 residues. CDR3 region: CASSFQASKSDTQYF. The CDR3 DNA sequence: TGTGCCAGCAGCTTTCAGGCTAGCAAAAGCGATACGCAGTATTTT.

V is TRBV9 and J is TRBJ1-3; no clear D. This CDR3 region has 14 residues. Germline CDR1 is SGDLS and CDR2 is YYNGEE. Trimming shortened V by 7 bases and J by 0 bases, and 11 bases separated the two germline ends. The CDR3 DNA follows: TGTGCCAGCTCCGGTTTTCTCTCTGGAAACACCATATATTTT. This sequence encodes CASSGFLSGNTIYF.

CDR3 amino acids: CASSPGQAAYEQYF. The CDR3 DNA is TGTGCCAGCTCACCTGGACAGGCCGCCTACGAGCAGTACTTC. This chain connects TRBV18 to TRBJ2-7; TRBD1 aligns across 7 bases. J gave up 2 bases and V 3 bases, and 4 bases lay outside the gene matches. Germline V gives CDR1 KGHSH, CDR2 LQKENI. CDR3 length: 14 residues.

The rearrangement links TRBV5-1 to TRBJ2-1; 16 bases agree with TRBD2. The CDR3 consists of 16 residues. CDR1 and CDR2 (germline): SGHRS, YFSETQ. With 1 base clipped from V and 15 bases from J, the junction kept 10 bases outside the gene matches. In nucleotides, the CDR3 is TGCGCCAGCAGCTTGACCCAGGGGACTAGCGGGAGGGTGGCGTTCTTC. Protein product: CASSLTQGTSGRVAFF.

This sequence joins TRBV2 and TRBJ2-7; D is uncertain. The V and J ends lost 6 bases and 5 bases respectively, with 8 bases between them. Germline V gives CDR1 SNHLY, CDR2 FYNNEI. The CDR3 has 11 amino acids. CDR3 sequence (DNA): TGTGCCAGCAGCGCCCTACACGAGCAGTACTTC. Encoded protein: CASSALHEQYF.

This chain uses TRBV6-5 with TRBJ2-2, with TRBD2 identical over 10 bases. Trimming at V came to 11 bases and at J to 6 bases, leaving 9 bases not matched to a gene. This CDR3 region has 14 residues. Germline assignment: CDR1 MNHEY and CDR2 SVGAGI. The CDR3 DNA is TGTGCCGGCGCTAGCGGGAGATTAGCCGGGGAGCTGTTTTTT. It encodes CAGASGRLAGELFF.

This clone came up once. This sequence joins TRBV9 and TRBJ2-1; D may be TRBD2 (6 bases). V was clipped by 4 bases and J by 2 bases, with 16 bases between them. CDR1 and CDR2 (germline): SGDLS, YYNGEE. The CDR3 length is 16 residues. The CDR3: CASSSSGTSTYNEQFF. The CDR3 nucleotides read TGTGCCAGCAGCAGTTCCGGGACTTCCACCTACAATGAGCAGTTCTTC.

This chain joins TRBV24-1 and TRBJ1-2; D possibly corresponds to TRBD1 (6 bases). The CDR3 totals 14 residues. Trimming removed 4 bases at V and 8 bases at J, with 16 bases between. Germline assignment: CDR1 KGHDR and CDR2 SFDVKD. CDR3 DNA sequence: TGTGCCACCAGTGAGACCGGGACCCAGGGGGGCTACACCTTC. Translated, it gives CATSETGTQGGYTF.

The rearrangement uses TRBV5-5 and TRBJ1-2; 9 bases align to TRBD1. Germline CDR1 and CDR2: SGHKS and YYEKEE (reference sequence). The CDR3 spans 16 residues. V gave up 0 bases and J gave up 5 bases; unmatched junction bases: 8. In DNA, the CDR3 is TGTGCCAGCAGCTTGGGTACCCGACAGGGGGGATATGGCTACACCTTC. It yields the protein CASSLGTRQGGYGYTF. Together with reference TRBV5-5 and TRBJ1-2, the CDR3 gives the full variable domain: DAGVTQSPTHLIKTRGQQVTLRCSPISGHKSVSWYQQVLGQGPQFIFQYYEKEERGRGNFPDRFSARQFPNYSSELNVNALLLGDSALYLCASSLGTRQGGYGYTFGSGTRLTVV.

The CDR3 reads CASSQRDRDAEAFF. The CDR3 DNA follows: TGTGCCAGCAGCCAGCGGGACAGGGACGCTGAAGCTTTCTTT. The rearrangement uses TRBV3-1 (or the pseudogene TRBV3-2) and TRBJ1-1; 9 nucleotides align to TRBD1. V shed 3 bases and J 6 bases; nucleotides not matched to a gene: 5. Looked up from germline, CDR1 is LGHDT and CDR2 is YNNKEL (reference sequence). This CDR3 has 14 amino acids.

The chain uses TRBV5-1 and TRBJ2-7, with TRBD1 identical over 10 bases. This CDR3 has 14 amino acids. CDR1 is SGHRS and CDR2 is YFSETQ in the germline V gene. V dropped 4 bases and J dropped 3; count of bases not matched to a gene: 4. CDR3 DNA sequence: TGCGCCAGCAGCAGGGACAGGGGTGGCTACGAGCAGTACTTC. It encodes CASSRDRGGYEQYF.

The rearrangement joins TRBV2 to TRBJ1-1; the D is unclear. Trimming left V 6 bases short and J 7 bases short, with 21 bases between. The CDR3 is made up of 15 amino acids. Germline values: CDR1 SNHLY, CDR2 FYNNEI. The CDR3 DNA reads TGTGCCAGCAGCTACCCGCCTAGAACCAACGTTGAAGCTTTCTTT. Its translation is CASSYPPRTNVEAFF.

V and J are TRBV5-1 and TRBJ1-2; possibly TRBD1 for D (5 bases). This CDR3 comprises 14 residues. V shed 4 bases and J shed 4 bases, with 14 bases lying between them. Germline V CDR1 and CDR2: SGHRS, YFSETQ. The CDR3, as DNA: TGCGCCAGCAGCCAAACCTCAGGGATCTATGGCTACACCTTC. Its protein is CASSQTSGIYGYTF.

The chain uses TRBV2 and TRBJ2-3; a weak D match, TRBD2 (5 bases). Germline V gene data show CDR1 as SNHLY and CDR2 as FYNNEI. The V end was cut by 7 bases, the J end by 4 bases, with 9 bases between. This CDR3 spans 12 amino acids. The CDR3 here is CASTRRADTQYF. The DNA for the CDR3 is TGTGCCAGCACCCGGCGGGCAGATACGCAGTATTTT.

This clone has just a few counts. The chain combines TRBV5-6 with TRBJ2-5; a possible D gene is TRBD2 (7 bases). CDR1 SGHDT and CDR2 YYEEEE come from the germline V gene. V lost 5 bases and J lost 7, with 21 bases in between. The CDR3 loop spans 15 amino acids. The CDR3 nucleotides read TGTGCCAGCAGGGATGGGGGGGCCCCTCTTCGGACCCAGTACTTC. Its protein product is CASRDGGAPLRTQYF.

This clone appeared a few times. The chain uses TRBV7-8 and TRBJ2-6, with TRBD1 as a possible D gene (6 bases). Germline V gene sequence: CDR1 SGHVS, CDR2 FQNEAQ. CDR3 length: 17 residues. Trimming removed 2 bases from V and 4 bases from J, with 15 bases in between. CDR3 DNA sequence: TGTGCCAGCAGCTTATGGGCAGGGGCCTCCGGGGCCAACGTCCTGACTTTC. It encodes CASSLWAGASGANVLTF.

In this sample, this clone turned up once. CDR3: CASSPTSGGPDEQFF. CDR3 DNA sequence: TGTGCCAGCAGCCCCACTAGCGGGGGGCCTGATGAGCAGTTCTTC. The chain employs TRBV3-1 (or the pseudogene TRBV3-2) and TRBJ2-1; TRBD2 matches at 12 bases. The V gene's germline CDR1 is LGHDT and CDR2 YNNKEL (reference sequence). J gave up 8 bases and V 4 bases, and 6 bases lay outside the gene matches. This CDR3 is built from 15 residues.

The CDR3 bases are TGTGCCAGCAGCCACGGGACTAGAAAAGAGACCCAGTACTTC. This sequence encodes CASSHGTRKETQYF. The genes are TRBV5-4 and TRBJ2-5, with 8 bases identical to TRBD2. Germline V gives CDR1 SGHNT, CDR2 YYREEE (reference sequence). The CDR3 runs to 14 residues. J lost 3 bases, V lost 4 bases, and 5 bases had no gene match.

The chain joins TRBV28 to TRBJ1-6; 10 bases align to TRBD1. Trimming removed 1 base from V and 4 bases from J; junction bases left unmatched: 4. The CDR3 sequence is 17 residues long. The germline gives CDR1 MDHEN, CDR2 SYDVKM. CDR3 residues: CASSLLTGGTYNSPLHF. CDR3 DNA sequence: TGTGCCAGCAGTTTATTGACAGGGGGCACTTATAATTCACCCCTCCACTTT.